This T cell receptor (beta chain) originates from a study of cytomegalovirus exposure and HLA in healthy donors. Findings and caveats of the study: Many donors shared some public TCRs, even though most TCR sequences were rare. The study designated 150 or so TCR beta chains cytomegalovirus-associated.

Per germline, CDR1 LNHDA and CDR2 SQIVND (reference sequence). This CDR3 spans 13 amino acids. V gave up 0 bases and J gave up 0 bases, with 2 bases separating them. This clone was observed a few times. What it recognizes is unknown. Sequencing was performed with immunoSEQ multiplex PCR; in TCRdb, only in-frame clones are kept and a portion is missing. The table includes about 140,000 clones, about 90% detected once. This chain connects TRBV19 to TRBJ2-5, with D unclear. The TCR sequence derives from a man in his late teens or twenties in good health and CMV-seronegative. Sequencing was done on a sample of PBMCs. For the CDR3, the DNA is TGTGCCAGTAGTATAGACAACCAAGAGACCCAGTACTTC. It codes for CASSIDNQETQYF.